The T cell receptor (beta chain) described here comes from a study of blood T cell repertoires in COVID-19. Study as a whole: Collection of acute and convalescent COVID-19 samples took place in the United States, Italy and Spain. The analysed material was cDNA or gDNA that came from T cells, B-cell-depleted T cells, or PBMCs.

As processed by the authors: For nucleated cells, counts were estimated from reference gene primer amplification. Here immunoSEQ multiplex PCR was the method, and the copy in TCRdb shows in-frame clones only, minus some. From that table come the V and J calls and clone size; the DNA was used to work out D and trimming. Among 130,000 to 150,000 clones listed, around 80% were seen once. What was sequenced was peripheral blood. This clonotype was obtained from a woman between 55 and 75 years old with acute or convalescent COVID-19.

CDR3: CASSLMWTGGYTF. In DNA, the CDR3 is TGTGCCAGCAGCTTAATGTGGACAGGGGGCTACACCTTC. The chain carries TRBV11-2 and TRBJ1-2; 8 bases line up with TRBD1. After removal of 2 bases from V and 8 bases from J, the junction contained 4 bases not matched to a gene. Germline lookup yields CDR1 SGHAT and CDR2 FQNNGV. The CDR3 is 13 amino acids.